Listed here are 29 T cell receptor beta chains from one sample, sequenced in a study of shared clonotypes between healthy human individuals. Only in-frame clones appear in the TCRdb table, and some are missing; sequencing was by immunoSEQ multiplex PCR. In the table there are around 1 million clones, over 60% of which are singletons. Sequencing was done on a sample of memory CD4+ T cells sorted from blood. Documented subset: CD45RA-negative fraction. These receptors were collected from a man younger than 35 in good health.

The V and J genes are TRBV2 and TRBJ2-7; TRBD1 agrees at 9 bases. The V segment lost 8 bases and the J segment 6 bases; nucleotides outside the gene matches: 17. The CDR3 spans 16 residues. CDR1 is SNHLY and CDR2 is FYNNEI in the germline V gene. CDR3 sequence reads: CASSGGFGTGLSEQYF. The DNA for the CDR3 is TGTGCCAGCTCGGGGGGTTTTGGGACAGGGTTATCCGAGCAGTACTTC.

This clone was observed once. The chain uses TRBV19 and TRBJ2-5; tentatively, D is TRBD2 (6 bases). The ends were cut back, 1 base at V and 5 bases at J, with 20 bases in the middle. From germline, CDR1 is LNHDA and CDR2 SQIVND (reference sequence). CDR3 length: 17 residues. The CDR3 spells CASSIGAGGAVRETQYF. DNA of the CDR3: TGTGCCAGTAGTATAGGAGCCGGGGGAGCTGTTCGGGAGACCCAGTACTTC.

This clone appeared a few times. This chain links TRBV29-1 with TRBJ2-7; possible D gene TRBD1, 7 bases. Germline-derived CDR1 and CDR2 are SQVTM and ANQGSEA. V lost 4 bases to trimming and J lost 4 bases, with 20 bases between them. The CDR3 is 15 amino acids. Here the CDR3 DNA reads TGCAGCGTTGCGGCAGGCGCAGGGGGGCGTTACGAGCAGTACTTC. Amino acids: CSVAAGAGGRYEQYF.

This clone appeared a few times. The rearrangement links TRBV27 to TRBJ1-4; possible D gene TRBD1, 5 bases. The CDR3 has 15 amino acids. Looked up from germline, CDR1 is MNHEY and CDR2 is SMNVEV (reference sequence). Trimming took 9 bases from V and 8 from J, leaving 22 bases between them. As DNA, the CDR3 is TGTGCCAGTACTACCGCAGGGAAGGGTGGAGAAAAACTGTTTTTT. This gives the protein CASTTAGKGGEKLFF.

Details on this clone: A junction end diverges from the germline sequence, so it may reflect a read error. The chain joins TRBV25-1 to TRBJ2-2; D ambiguous. Germline V lookup: CDR1 MGHDK, CDR2 SYGVNS. This CDR3 has 13 residues. The DNA of the CDR3 is TGTGCCAGCAGTGATTCGAATACCGGGGAGCTGTTTTTT. This encodes CASSDSNTGELFF.

This clone showed up many times. This chain links TRBV7-3 with TRBJ2-3; D not certain. Between the trimmed V and J ends, which lost 5 bases and 0 bases, there was a span of 9 bases. Germline V gene lookup returns CDR1 SGHTA and CDR2 FQGTGA. The CDR3 has 14 amino acids. The CDR3 nucleotides are TGTGCCAGCAGCCCGACGGCTAGCACAGATACGCAGTATTTT. Amino acids: CASSPTASTDTQYF.

The CDR3 is CASSPRDRLTF. The CDR3 region has the DNA TGTGCCAGCTCACCTAGGGACCGTCTTACCTTC. V usage is TRBV18 and J usage is TRBJ1-2; possibly TRBD1 for D (5 bases). The germline V gene encodes CDR1 KGHSH and CDR2 LQKENI. This CDR3 spans 11 amino acids. Trimming cost V 3 bases and J 14 bases, with 13 bases left between them.

The chain is built from TRBV27 and TRBJ1-2, with 7 bases fitting TRBD1. Per germline, CDR1 MNHEY and CDR2 SMNVEV (reference sequence). This CDR3 spans 15 amino acids. Germline trimming cut 7 bases from V and 4 bases from J; bases unmatched to any gene: 12. CDR3 residues: CASTSLGRDSYGYTF. The CDR3 region has the DNA TGTGCCAGCACCTCCCTTGGCAGGGACAGCTATGGCTACACCTTC.

This clone was seen only once. V is TRBV28 and J is TRBJ1-2, with D possibly being TRBD1 (5 bases). The germline V and J ends were trimmed by 6 bases and 8 bases, with 10 bases remaining between them. The CDR3 loop spans 11 amino acids. Per the germline V gene, CDR1 is MDHEN and CDR2 is SYDVKM. CDR3 coding DNA: TGTGCCAGCAGGTGGGGGGGAGGCTACACCTTC. This translates into CASRWGGGYTF.

In its sample, this clone was seen a few times. The gene calls are TRBV5-1 and TRBJ1-5, with D unclear. Germline V gives CDR1 SGHRS, CDR2 YFSETQ. This CDR3 has 15 residues. The V gene lost 5 bases and the J gene lost 7 bases, with 19 bases spanning the gap. The CDR3 sequence is CASRRTGDPSQPQHF. Written as DNA, the CDR3 is TGCGCCAGCAGAAGGACGGGAGACCCTTCCCAGCCCCAGCATTTT.

The chain combines TRBV18 with TRBJ2-1; D uncertain. The CDR3 sequence is 12 residues long. CDR1 and CDR2 (germline): KGHSH, LQKENI. The V and J ends lost 1 base and 9 bases respectively, with 7 bases between them. The CDR3 bases are TGTGCCAGCTCACCACTATTCGGTGAGCAGTTCTTC. This translates into CASSPLFGEQFF.

A few counts support this clone. The chain is built from TRBV28 and TRBJ1-1; D gene ambiguous. The CDR3 has 12 amino acids. The germline V gene encodes CDR1 MDHEN and CDR2 SYDVKM. Trimming removed 10 bases at V and 4 bases at J, with 13 bases between. CDR3 residues: CATTTPGTEAFF. The CDR3 DNA reads TGTGCCACCACCACCCCAGGCACTGAAGCTTTCTTT.

The rearrangement uses TRBV11-2 and TRBJ2-1, with 7 bases fitting TRBD1. V dropped 5 bases and J dropped 13; count of bases not matched to a gene: 14. Germline V gene lookup returns CDR1 SGHAT and CDR2 FQNNGV. This CDR3 is built from 14 residues. The CDR3, as DNA: TGTGCCAGCAGCCCGCCGGGACAGTTGCTCATTCAGTTCTTC. This translates into CASSPPGQLLIQFF.

This chain joins TRBV28 and TRBJ1-2; D is ambiguous. This CDR3 spans 15 amino acids. V was trimmed by 5 bases and J by 7 bases, leaving 20 bases between them. Per the germline V gene, CDR1 is MDHEN and CDR2 is SYDVKM. CDR3 nucleotides: TGTGCCAGCAGTCCCCCCGACGGTTCGAACGGTGGCTACACCTTC. This translates into CASSPPDGSNGGYTF.

In the case of this clone: Other nucleotide sequences from this sample produce the same CDR3. The chain has TRBV20-1 and TRBJ1-2; D remains unclear. Trimming shortened V by 2 bases and J by 4 bases, and 5 bases separated the two germline ends. The CDR3 has 11 residues. Germline CDR1 and CDR2: DFQATT and SNEGSKA (reference sequence). CDR3: CSARFLYGYTF. For the CDR3, the DNA is TGCAGTGCTAGATTTCTCTATGGCTACACCTTC.

This clone was found many times. The genes are TRBV30 and TRBJ1-3; D remains unclear. The CDR3 has 13 amino acids. The germline gives CDR1 GTSNPN, CDR2 SVGIG (reference sequence). Trimming took 6 bases from V and 0 from J, leaving 9 bases between them. The CDR3 DNA follows: TGTGCCTGTGCTAGGGACTCTGGAAACACCATATATTTT. This translates into CACARDSGNTIYF.

This chain connects TRBV21-1 to TRBJ1-1; the D segment call TRBD1 is taken from the table without a DNA check. TRBV21-1 is a known pseudogene. CDR3 length: 13 residues. CDR3 DNA sequence: TGTGCCAGCACCTGGACAGGTTACACTGAAGCTTTCTTT. Amino acids: CASTWTGYTEAFF.

V usage is TRBV5-4 and J usage is TRBJ2-7; TRBD1 matches 8 bases. V lost 4 bases to trimming and J lost 4 bases; unmatched junction nucleotides: 13. This CDR3 spans 16 amino acids. The germline gives CDR1 SGHNT, CDR2 YYREEE (reference sequence). As DNA, the CDR3 is TGTGCCAGCAGCCCGGGCCCCGGACAGGGAGGATACGAGCAGTACTTC. It encodes CASSPGPGQGGYEQYF.

V gene TRBV2 combines with J gene TRBJ2-2; 8 bases are a match to TRBD1. There are 15 residues in the CDR3. Germline V gene data show CDR1 as SNHLY and CDR2 as FYNNEI. V lost 8 bases, J lost 3 bases, and 8 bases stayed unmatched. CDR3 loop: CASQINRGDTGELFF. DNA for the CDR3: TGTGCCAGCCAGATTAACAGGGGGGACACCGGGGAGCTGTTTTTT.

Worth noting for this clone: The same CDR3 is also encoded by other DNA sequences in this sample. The chain has TRBV7-3 and TRBJ2-5; D is perhaps TRBD2 (6 bases). The CDR3 is 15 amino acids. The V end was cut by 5 bases, the J end by 3 bases, with 16 bases between. Germline loops: CDR1 SGHTA, CDR2 FQGTGA. This CDR3 reads CASSPLGGAKETQYF. The CDR3, as DNA: TGTGCCAGCAGCCCGCTCGGCGGGGCTAAAGAGACCCAGTACTTC.

This chain connects TRBV29-1 to TRBJ2-1, with D perhaps TRBD1 or TRBD2 (5 bases each). The V gene's germline CDR1 is SQVTM and CDR2 ANQGSEA. V lost 6 bases to trimming and J lost 0 bases, with 21 bases between them. This CDR3 region has 17 residues. CDR3 coding DNA: TGCAGCGTGGGACCCGCGGACTGGTCGAGCTCCTACAATGAGCAGTTCTTC. The encoded protein is CSVGPADWSSSYNEQFF.

This clone has more than one count but fewer than ten. In the same sample, other DNA sequences code for this CDR3. The chain employs TRBV2 and TRBJ1-2; 7 nucleotides align to TRBD1. This CDR3 is built from 12 residues. Unmatched junction bases numbered 3, after V lost 4 bases and J lost 7 bases. Germline CDR1 is SNHLY and CDR2 is FYNNEI. The CDR3 region is CASSGTGGGYTF. In DNA form, the CDR3 reads TGTGCCAGCAGTGGGACAGGTGGTGGCTACACCTTC.

This clone was recorded only once. V is TRBV29-1 and J is TRBJ2-1; possible D gene TRBD2, 6 bases. In germline, CDR1 is SQVTM, CDR2 ANQGSEA. The germline V and J ends were trimmed by 3 bases and 8 bases, with 14 bases remaining between them. The CDR3 is made up of 13 amino acids. This CDR3 reads CSVDDTSRDEQFF. In DNA, the CDR3 is TGCAGCGTTGATGATACTAGCAGGGATGAGCAGTTCTTC.

This chain links TRBV20-1 with TRBJ2-2; D remains ambiguous. The CDR3 loop spans 9 amino acids. The germline V gene encodes CDR1 DFQATT and CDR2 SNEGSKA (reference sequence). Between the trimmed V and J ends, which lost 6 bases and 5 bases, there was a span of 1 base. In nucleotides, the CDR3 is TGCAGTGCGACCGGGGAGCTGTTTTTT. Protein: CSATGELFF.

The count of this clone is one. The chain carries TRBV18 and TRBJ1-2; D is possibly TRBD1 (6 bases). Per the germline V gene, CDR1 is KGHSH and CDR2 is LQKENI. The V gene lost 5 bases and the J gene lost 7 bases, with 17 bases spanning the gap. This CDR3 region has 14 residues. CDR3 in amino acids: CASSANSGARGYTF. Written as DNA, the CDR3 is TGTGCCAGCTCAGCCAATTCAGGGGCTCGTGGCTACACCTTC.

This rearrangement joins TRBV28 to TRBJ1-1; D call uncertain. Trimming removed 3 bases from V and 0 bases from J, with 5 bases in between. Germline-derived CDR1 and CDR2 are MDHEN and SYDVKM. This CDR3 contains 13 residues. The CDR3 nucleotides read TGTGCCAGCAGTTTCTCGGTGAACACTGAAGCTTTCTTT. It encodes CASSFSVNTEAFF.

This clone was recorded at least ten times. The genes are TRBV2 and TRBJ2-5; TRBD2 is a possible D gene (5 bases). The CDR3 contains 13 residues. Trimming left V 2 bases short and J 5 bases short, with 9 bases between. Looked up from germline, CDR1 is SNHLY and CDR2 is FYNNEI. CDR3 loop: CASSETRWETQYF. CDR3 nucleotides: TGTGCCAGCAGTGAAACTAGGTGGGAGACCCAGTACTTC.

This clone occurred a few times. The chain employs TRBV10-3 and TRBJ2-3; 7 nucleotides line up with TRBD2. CDR1 ENHRY and CDR2 SYGVKD come from the germline V gene. The V gene end was trimmed by 3 bases and the J gene end by 4 bases; junction bases not matched to a gene: 10. The CDR3 is made up of 16 amino acids. As DNA, the CDR3 is TGTGCCATCAGTGATTGGATCAAGGCGGGAGCAGATACGCAGTATTTT. It specifies CAISDWIKAGADTQYF.

Turning to this clone: Other DNA variants within this sample encode the same CDR3. The J gene is TRBJ1-1, the V gene TRBV7-2; D is unclear. This CDR3 has 13 residues. The germline V gene has CDR1 SGHTA and CDR2 FQGNSA. The ends were cut back, 5 bases at V and 1 base at J, with 8 bases in the middle. CDR3 sequence reads: CASSLQENTEAFF. For the CDR3, the DNA is TGTGCCAGCAGCCTCCAGGAGAACACTGAAGCTTTCTTT.